The clone carrying this T cell receptor beta chain was seen just once. Antigen: not known. The data belong to a study of cytomegalovirus exposure and HLA in healthy donors. The study's findings and limits: Associated with cytomegalovirus, according to the listing, were some 150 TCR beta chains. A missense variant in DCLRE1C was later tied to TCR beta V- and J-gene trimming.

PCR employed 60 Vbeta and 13 Jbeta primers. Measured with immunoSEQ multiplex PCR; TCRdb has only the in-frame clones, and not every one. The sample carries 150,000 to 200,000 clones, 75% recorded once. The sample taken for sequencing was PBMCs. The receptor's source is a woman in her 50s in good health and CMV-seropositive.

CDR3 amino acids: CASSLAGPKNNEQFF. CDR3 DNA sequence: TGCGCCAGCAGCTTGGCAGGCCCGAAGAACAATGAGCAGTTCTTC. This chain connects TRBV5-1 to TRBJ2-1; D gene unclear. Germline V gene lookup returns CDR1 SGHRS and CDR2 YFSETQ. Trimming shortened V by 0 bases and J by 5 bases, and 12 bases separated the two germline ends. This CDR3 comprises 15 residues.